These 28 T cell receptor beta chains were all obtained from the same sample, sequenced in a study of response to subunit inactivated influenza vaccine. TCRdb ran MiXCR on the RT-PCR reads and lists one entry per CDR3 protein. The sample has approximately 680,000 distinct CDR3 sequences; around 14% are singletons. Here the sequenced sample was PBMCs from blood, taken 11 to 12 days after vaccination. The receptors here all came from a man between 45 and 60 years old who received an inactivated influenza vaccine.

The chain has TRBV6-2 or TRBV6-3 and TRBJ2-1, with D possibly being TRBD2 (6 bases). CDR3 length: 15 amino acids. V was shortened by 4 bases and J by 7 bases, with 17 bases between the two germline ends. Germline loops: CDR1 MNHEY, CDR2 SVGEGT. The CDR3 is CASSSGRGLANEQFF. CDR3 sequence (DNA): TGTGCCAGCAGTTCCGGGCGCGGGCTAGCGAATGAGCAGTTCTTC.

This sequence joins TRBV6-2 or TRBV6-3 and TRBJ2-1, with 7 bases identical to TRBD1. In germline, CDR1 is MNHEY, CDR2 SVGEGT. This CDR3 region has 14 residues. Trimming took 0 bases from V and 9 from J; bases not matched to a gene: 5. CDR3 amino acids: CASSYSRGGSEQFF. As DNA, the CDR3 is TGTGCCAGCAGTTACTCGAGAGGGGGCAGTGAGCAGTTCTTC.

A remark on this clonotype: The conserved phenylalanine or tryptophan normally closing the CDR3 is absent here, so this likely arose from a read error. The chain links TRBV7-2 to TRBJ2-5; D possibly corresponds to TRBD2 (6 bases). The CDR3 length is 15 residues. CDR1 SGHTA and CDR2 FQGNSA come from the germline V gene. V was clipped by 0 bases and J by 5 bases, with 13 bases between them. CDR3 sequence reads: CASSLAQVEGETQYL. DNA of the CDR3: TGTGCCAGCAGCTTAGCGCAGGTGGAGGGGGAGACCCAGTACCTT.

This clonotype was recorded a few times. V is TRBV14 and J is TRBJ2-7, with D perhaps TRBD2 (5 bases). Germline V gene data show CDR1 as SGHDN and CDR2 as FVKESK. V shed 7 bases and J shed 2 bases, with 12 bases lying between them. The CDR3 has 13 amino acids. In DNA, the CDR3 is TGTGCCAGCATTGTGGAGGCCCCCTACGAGCAGTACTTC. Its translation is CASIVEAPYEQYF.

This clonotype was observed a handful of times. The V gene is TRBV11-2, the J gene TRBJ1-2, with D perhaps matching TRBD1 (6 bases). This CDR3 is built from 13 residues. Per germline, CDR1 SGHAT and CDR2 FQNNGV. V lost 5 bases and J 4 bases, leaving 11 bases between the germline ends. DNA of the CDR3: TGTGCCAGCAGCCCACCGGGGGCCTATGGCTACACCTTC. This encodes CASSPPGAYGYTF. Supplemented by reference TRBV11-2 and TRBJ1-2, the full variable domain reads EAGVAQSPRYKIIEKRQSVAFWCNPISGHATLYWYQQILGQGPKLLIQFQNNGVVDDSQLPKDRFSAERLKGVDSTLKIQPAKLEDSAVYLCASSPPGAYGYTFGSGTRLTVV.

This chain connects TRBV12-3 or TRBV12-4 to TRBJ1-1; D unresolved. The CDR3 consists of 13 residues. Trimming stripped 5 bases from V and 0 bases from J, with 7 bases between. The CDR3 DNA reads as TGTGCCAGCAGTAACCTTATGAACACTGAAGCTTTCTTT. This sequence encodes CASSNLMNTEAFF.

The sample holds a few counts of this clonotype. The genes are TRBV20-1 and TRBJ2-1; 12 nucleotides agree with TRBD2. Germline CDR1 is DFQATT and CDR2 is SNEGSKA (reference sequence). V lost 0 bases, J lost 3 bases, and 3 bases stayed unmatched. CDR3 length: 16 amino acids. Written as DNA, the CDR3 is TGCAGTGCTAGAGATACTAGCGGGAGGATCTACAATGAGCAGTTCTTC. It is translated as CSARDTSGRIYNEQFF.

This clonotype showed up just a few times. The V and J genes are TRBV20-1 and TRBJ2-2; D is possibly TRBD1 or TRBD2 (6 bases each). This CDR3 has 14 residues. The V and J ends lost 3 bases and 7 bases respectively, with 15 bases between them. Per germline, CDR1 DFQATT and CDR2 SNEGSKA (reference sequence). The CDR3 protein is CSARGDTGGGELFF. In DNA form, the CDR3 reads TGCAGTGCTAGGGGGGACACCGGGGGCGGGGAGCTGTTTTTT.

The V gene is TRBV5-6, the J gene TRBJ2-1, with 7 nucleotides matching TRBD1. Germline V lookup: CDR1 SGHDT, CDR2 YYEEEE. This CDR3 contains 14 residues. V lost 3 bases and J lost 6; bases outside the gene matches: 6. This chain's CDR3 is CASSYHNRGNEQFF. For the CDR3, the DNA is TGTGCCAGCAGCTATCACAACAGGGGCAATGAGCAGTTCTTC.

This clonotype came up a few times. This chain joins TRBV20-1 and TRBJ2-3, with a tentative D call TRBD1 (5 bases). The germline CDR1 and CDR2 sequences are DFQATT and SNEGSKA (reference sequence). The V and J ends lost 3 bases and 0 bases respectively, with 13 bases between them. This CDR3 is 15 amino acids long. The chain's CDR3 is CSARPWGPSTDTQYF. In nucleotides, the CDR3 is TGCAGTGCTAGGCCTTGGGGCCCAAGCACAGATACGCAGTATTTT.

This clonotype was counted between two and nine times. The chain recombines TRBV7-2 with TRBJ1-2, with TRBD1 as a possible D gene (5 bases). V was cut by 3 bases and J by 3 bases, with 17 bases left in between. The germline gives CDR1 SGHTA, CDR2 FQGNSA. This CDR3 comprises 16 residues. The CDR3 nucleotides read TGTGCCAGCAGCTTGGAAAGACAGAGAAGTCACTATGGCTACACCTTC. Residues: CASSLERQRSHYGYTF.

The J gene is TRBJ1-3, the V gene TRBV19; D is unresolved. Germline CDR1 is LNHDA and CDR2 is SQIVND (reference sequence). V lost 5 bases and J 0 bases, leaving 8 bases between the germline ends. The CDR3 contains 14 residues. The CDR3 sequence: CASSAGSSGNTIYF. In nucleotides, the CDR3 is TGTGCCAGTAGTGCCGGGAGCTCTGGAAACACCATATATTTT.

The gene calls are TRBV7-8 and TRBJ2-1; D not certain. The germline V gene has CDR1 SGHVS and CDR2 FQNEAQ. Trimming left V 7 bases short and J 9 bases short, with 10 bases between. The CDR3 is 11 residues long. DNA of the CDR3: TGTGCCAGCACGCGGACCGTTGAGCAGTTCTTC. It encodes CASTRTVEQFF.

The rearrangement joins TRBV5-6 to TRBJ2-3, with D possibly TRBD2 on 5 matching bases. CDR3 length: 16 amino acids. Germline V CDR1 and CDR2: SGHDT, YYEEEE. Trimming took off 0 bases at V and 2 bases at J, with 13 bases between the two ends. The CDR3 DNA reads TGTGCCAGCAGCTTGGATAGCGCCGTCCTCACAGATACGCAGTATTTT. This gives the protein CASSLDSAVLTDTQYF.

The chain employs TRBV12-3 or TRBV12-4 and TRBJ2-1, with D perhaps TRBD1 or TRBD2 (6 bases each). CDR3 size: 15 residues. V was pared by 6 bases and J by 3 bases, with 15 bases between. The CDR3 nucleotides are TGTGCCAGCAGCCGCGCCGGGGGCTACTACAATGAGCAGTTCTTC. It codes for CASSRAGGYYNEQFF.

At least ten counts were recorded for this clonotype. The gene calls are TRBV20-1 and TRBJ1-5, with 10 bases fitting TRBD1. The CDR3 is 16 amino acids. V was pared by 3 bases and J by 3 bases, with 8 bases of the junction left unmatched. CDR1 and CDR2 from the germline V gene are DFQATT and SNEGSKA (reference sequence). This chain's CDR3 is CSARSGQGGFNQPQHF. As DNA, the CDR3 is TGCAGTGCTAGGTCAGGACAGGGGGGTTTCAATCAGCCCCAGCATTTT.

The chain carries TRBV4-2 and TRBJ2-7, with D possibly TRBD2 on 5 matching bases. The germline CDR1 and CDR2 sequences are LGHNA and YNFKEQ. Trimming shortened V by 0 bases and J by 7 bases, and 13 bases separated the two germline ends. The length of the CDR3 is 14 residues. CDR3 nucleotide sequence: TGTGCCAGCAGCCAAGATTTAAGAACGGGGGAGCAGTACTTC. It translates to CASSQDLRTGEQYF.

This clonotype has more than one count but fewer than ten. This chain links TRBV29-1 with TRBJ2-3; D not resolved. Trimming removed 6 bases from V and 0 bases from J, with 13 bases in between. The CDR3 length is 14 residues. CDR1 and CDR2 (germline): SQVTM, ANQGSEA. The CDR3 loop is CSVKPVTSTDTQYF. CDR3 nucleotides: TGCAGCGTGAAACCGGTTACTAGCACAGATACGCAGTATTTT.

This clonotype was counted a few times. The CDR3 loop is CSAGQGFGTYEQYF. The CDR3 DNA sequence: TGCAGTGCTGGACAGGGTTTTGGCACCTACGAGCAGTACTTC. The chain couples TRBV20-1 to TRBJ2-7, with TRBD1 matching over 8 bases. The ends lost 5 bases at V and 2 bases at J; junction bases unmatched: 8. The CDR3 is made up of 14 amino acids. Germline CDR1 DFQATT, CDR2 SNEGSKA (reference sequence).

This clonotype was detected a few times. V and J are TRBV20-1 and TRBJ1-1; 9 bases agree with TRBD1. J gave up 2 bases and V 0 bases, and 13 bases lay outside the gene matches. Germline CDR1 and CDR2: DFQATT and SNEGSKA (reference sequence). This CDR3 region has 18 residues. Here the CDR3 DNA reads TGCAGTGCTAGAGACATCTTTAAAGGGGGACAGGGTAACACTGAAGCTTTCTTT. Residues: CSARDIFKGGQGNTEAFF.

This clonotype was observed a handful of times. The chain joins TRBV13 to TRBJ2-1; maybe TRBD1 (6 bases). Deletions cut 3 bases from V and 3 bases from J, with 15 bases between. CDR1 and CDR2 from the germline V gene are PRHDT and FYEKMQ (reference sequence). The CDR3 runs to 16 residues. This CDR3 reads CASSLMFGGSYNEQFF. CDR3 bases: TGTGCCAGCAGCTTGATGTTTGGGGGCAGCTACAATGAGCAGTTCTTC.

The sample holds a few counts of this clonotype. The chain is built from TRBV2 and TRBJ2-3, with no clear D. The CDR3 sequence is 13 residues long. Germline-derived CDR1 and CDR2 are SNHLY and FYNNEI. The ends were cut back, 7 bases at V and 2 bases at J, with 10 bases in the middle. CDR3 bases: TGTGCCAGCAAGGCGGATGTCACAGATACGCAGTATTTT. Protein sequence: CASKADVTDTQYF.

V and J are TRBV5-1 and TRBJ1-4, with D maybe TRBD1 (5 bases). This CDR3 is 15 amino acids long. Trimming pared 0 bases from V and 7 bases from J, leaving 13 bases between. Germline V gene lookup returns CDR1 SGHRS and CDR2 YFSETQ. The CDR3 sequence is CASSLDVGVPEKLFF. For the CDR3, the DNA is TGCGCCAGCAGCTTGGATGTGGGGGTACCTGAAAAACTGTTTTTT.

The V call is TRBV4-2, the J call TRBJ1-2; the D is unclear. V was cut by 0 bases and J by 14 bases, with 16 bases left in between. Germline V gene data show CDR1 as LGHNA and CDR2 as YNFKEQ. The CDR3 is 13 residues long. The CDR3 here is CASSQERRSLGTF. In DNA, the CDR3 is TGTGCCAGCAGCCAAGAAAGGCGGTCCCTGGGTACCTTC.

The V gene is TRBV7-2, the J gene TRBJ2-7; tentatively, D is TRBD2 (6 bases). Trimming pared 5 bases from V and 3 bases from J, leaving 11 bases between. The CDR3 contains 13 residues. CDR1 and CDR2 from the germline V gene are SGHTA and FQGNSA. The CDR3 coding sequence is TGTGCCAGCAGCCCGGCGGGGTTCTACGAGCAGTACTTC. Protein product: CASSPAGFYEQYF.

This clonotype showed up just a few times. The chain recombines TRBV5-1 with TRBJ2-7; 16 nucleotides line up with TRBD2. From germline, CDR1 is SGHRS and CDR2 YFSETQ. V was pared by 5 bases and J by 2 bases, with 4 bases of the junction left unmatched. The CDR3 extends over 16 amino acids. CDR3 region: CASRDGTSGRAYEQYF. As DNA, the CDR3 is TGCGCCAGCAGGGATGGGACTAGCGGGAGGGCCTACGAGCAGTACTTC.

CDR3 nucleotide sequence: TGTGCCAGCAGCCAAGATTTGTGGACGCAGTACTTC. This translates into CASSQDLWTQYF. This chain joins TRBV4-2 and TRBJ2-7; D unresolved. Germline V CDR1 and CDR2: LGHNA, YNFKEQ. The CDR3 sequence is 12 residues long. The V and J ends lost 0 bases and 9 bases respectively, with 9 bases between them.

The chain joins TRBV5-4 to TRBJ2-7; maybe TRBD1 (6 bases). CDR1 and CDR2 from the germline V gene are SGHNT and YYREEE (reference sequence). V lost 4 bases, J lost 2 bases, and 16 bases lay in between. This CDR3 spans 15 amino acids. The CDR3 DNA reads TGTGCCAGCAGCCCCGGGACAAGAGATCCCTACGAGCAGTACTTC. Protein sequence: CASSPGTRDPYEQYF.